The rows below give T cell receptor beta chains drawn from one sample of a study of blood T cell repertoires in COVID-19. Clones were sequenced by immunoSEQ multiplex PCR, and TCRdb holds only the in-frame ones, with some missing. The sample has over 30,000 clones; 90% are singletons. Material for sequencing was peripheral blood. The receptors shown here come from a man aged 65 to 85 with active or convalescent COVID-19. The CDR3 runs from the conserved cysteine through the conserved F or W. Fields, in order: clone size, CDR3 length, J gene, V gene, D gene, CDR3 DNA, CDR3 protein. A D gene is named only where the DNA matches it firmly. Clone size appears in some rows only: once, few, many, or a class for an expanded clone.

size: .; length: 14; J: TRBJ2-6; V: TRBV5-1; D: .; DNA: TGCGCCAGCAGCGTCACCTTGGCGGCCAACGTCCTGACTTTC; CDR3: CASSVTLAANVLTF
size: .; length: 13; J: TRBJ1-2; V: TRBV28; D: TRBD1; DNA: TGTGCCAGCAGTTCGGGACAGGGGACTGGCTACACCTTC; CDR3: CASSSGQGTGYTF
size: .; length: 13; J: TRBJ2-7; V: TRBV6-5; D: .; DNA: TGTGCCAGCACTTATTCGGAGGCTTTGGAGCAGTACTTC; CDR3: CASTYSEALEQYF
size: .; length: 14; J: TRBJ2-5; V: TRBV7-3; D: TRBD2; DNA: TGTGCCAGCAGCTCCGGGGCTAGCGGGACGACCCAGTACTTC; CDR3: CASSSGASGTTQYF
size: .; length: 11; J: TRBJ2-3; V: TRBV30; D: .; DNA: TGTGCCTGGACCGAAGCTGGTACGCAGTATTTT; CDR3: CAWTEAGTQYF
size: few; length: 17; J: TRBJ2-6; V: TRBV2; D: TRBD2; DNA: TGTGCCAGCAGTTTCCTAGCGGGAGACCCCGGGGCCAACGTCCTGACTTTC; CDR3: CASSFLAGDPGANVLTF
size: .; length: 15; J: TRBJ1-2; V: TRBV18; D: TRBD1; DNA: TGTGCCAGCTCGTCCACAGGGGCATTGGACTATGGCTACACCTTC; CDR3: CASSSTGALDYGYTF
size: .; length: 14; J: TRBJ2-3; V: TRBV5-4; D: .; DNA: TGTGCCAGCAGCTTAGGAGGGGCCACAGATACGCAGTATTTT; CDR3: CASSLGGATDTQYF
size: .; length: 17; J: TRBJ2-1; V: TRBV5-1; D: TRBD2; DNA: TGCGCCAGCAGCCGGACTAGCGGGAGTTCAGCATACAATGAGCAGTTCTTC; CDR3: CASSRTSGSSAYNEQFF
size: .; length: 13; J: TRBJ1-2; V: TRBV6-5; D: .; DNA: TGTGCCAGCAACCCGGGACAAGACTATGGCTACACCTTC; CDR3: CASNPGQDYGYTF
size: .; length: 11; J: TRBJ2-7; V: TRBV28; D: .; DNA: TGTGCCAGCTGCCTCGGGGACGAGCAGTACTTC; CDR3: CASCLGDEQYF
size: .; length: 14; J: TRBJ1-6; V: TRBV7-9; D: .; DNA: TGTGCCAGCAGCTTAACGGGCAGGGGTTCACCCCTCCACTTT; CDR3: CASSLTGRGSPLHF
size: .; length: 14; J: TRBJ1-3; V: TRBV7-6; D: .; DNA: TGTGCCAGCAGCTTAGCGTCGCGGGGAAACACCATATATTTT; CDR3: CASSLASRGNTIYF
size: .; length: 16; J: TRBJ1-2; V: TRBV7-9; D: TRBD1; DNA: TGTGCCAGCAGGTCCCCCGGGACAGGGTCCTTCTATGGCTACACCTTC; CDR3: CASRSPGTGSFYGYTF
size: .; length: 14; J: TRBJ1-6; V: TRBV28; D: .; DNA: TGTGCCAGCAGTTTAAAACAATACAGCGGAACCCTCCACTTT; CDR3: CASSLKQYSGTLHF
size: .; length: 15; J: TRBJ2-7; V: TRBV5-4; D: TRBD1; DNA: TGTGCCAGCAGCTATACCAGGGGGATGGTGAACGAGCAGTACTTC; CDR3: CASSYTRGMVNEQYF
size: .; length: 16; J: TRBJ1-6; V: TRBV7-8; D: .; DNA: TGTGCCAGCAGCTTGGGAACAGGGAATAAAAATTCACCCCTCCACTTT; CDR3: CASSLGTGNKNSPLHF
size: .; length: 13; J: TRBJ1-1; V: TRBV7-9; D: .; DNA: TGTGCCAGCAGCTTAGCTCAGGGAGGGAGAACTTTCTTT; CDR3: CASSLAQGGRTFF
size: .; length: 14; J: TRBJ2-7; V: TRBV7-2; D: TRBD2; DNA: TGTGCCAGCAAAGGACTAGCCGCCTCCTACGAGCAGTACTTC; CDR3: CASKGLAASYEQYF
size: .; length: 17; J: TRBJ1-2; V: TRBV28; D: .; DNA: TGTGCCAGCAGTTCTACCGGTTCCGGGGGGCGTTTAAATGGCTACACCTTC; CDR3: CASSSTGSGGRLNGYTF
size: .; length: 14; J: TRBJ1-1; V: TRBV5-5; D: .; DNA: TGTGCCAGCAGCTGGGGGCCGGGGAACACTGAAGCTTTCTTT; CDR3: CASSWGPGNTEAFF
size: few; length: 13; J: TRBJ1-4; V: TRBV6-5; D: TRBD1; DNA: TGTGCCAGCAGACAGGGGGCGAGGGAAAAACTGTTTTTT; CDR3: CASRQGAREKLFF
size: .; length: 14; J: TRBJ1-3; V: TRBV10-1; D: .; DNA: TGCGCCAGCAGTGAAGGAGGGTTTGGAAACACCATATATTTT; CDR3: CASSEGGFGNTIYF
size: few; length: 16; J: TRBJ1-5; V: TRBV19; D: .; DNA: TGTGCCAGTGGAATACTCGGGCCGCGGGGCAATCAGCCCCAGCATTTT; CDR3: CASGILGPRGNQPQHF
size: .; length: 14; J: TRBJ1-1; V: TRBV5-1; D: .; DNA: TGCGCCAGCAGCTTGGCCAGGATGAACACTGAAGCTTTCTTT; CDR3: CASSLARMNTEAFF
size: once; length: 15; J: TRBJ1-4; V: TRBV5-1; D: TRBD1; DNA: TGCGCCAGCAGCTACTACAGGGGGAGAAACGGAAAACTGTTTTTT; CDR3: CASSYYRGRNGKLFF
size: .; length: 11; J: TRBJ1-1; V: TRBV2; D: .; DNA: TGTGCCAGCGGAACAGATATAGAAGCTTTCTTT; CDR3: CASGTDIEAFF
size: .; length: 17; J: TRBJ2-2; V: TRBV5-1; D: TRBD1; DNA: TGCGCCAGCAGCCACGGACAGGGGGCGGCGAACACCGGGGAGCTGTTTTTT; CDR3: CASSHGQGAANTGELFF
size: .; length: 14; J: TRBJ1-1; V: TRBV6-5; D: .; DNA: TGTGCCAGCAGTTCCCAGGGGAAGAACACTGAAGCTTTCTTT; CDR3: CASSSQGKNTEAFF
size: .; length: 15; J: TRBJ2-7; V: TRBV11-1; D: TRBD1; DNA: TGTGCCAGCAGCTACCCGCCAGGGGGCCCGTACGAGCAGTACTTC; CDR3: CASSYPPGGPYEQYF
size: .; length: 15; J: TRBJ1-2; V: TRBV5-1; D: .; DNA: TGCGCCAGCAGGGGCCAACAGGGAGCTAACTATGGCTACACCTTC; CDR3: CASRGQQGANYGYTF
size: .; length: 14; J: TRBJ1-1; V: TRBV11-2; D: .; DNA: TGTGCCAGCAGCTTTTGGGGGGGGAACACTGAAGCTTTCTTT; CDR3: CASSFWGGNTEAFF
size: .; length: 17; J: TRBJ1-2; V: TRBV5-4; D: TRBD1; DNA: TGTGCCAGCAGCCCGGAAGGGACAGGGGGCGCTGTCTATGGCTACACCTTC; CDR3: CASSPEGTGGAVYGYTF
size: .; length: 16; J: TRBJ1-5; V: TRBV5-1; D: .; DNA: TGCGCCAGCAGCGTTAACCCGGGCCGAGGGAACCAGCCCCAGCATTTT; CDR3: CASSVNPGRGNQPQHF
size: .; length: 16; J: TRBJ1-3; V: TRBV7-9; D: TRBD1; DNA: TGTGCCAGCAGCTCATACGGGACAGGGACTGGAAACACCATATATTTT; CDR3: CASSSYGTGTGNTIYF
size: once; length: 16; J: TRBJ2-3; V: TRBV6-5; D: TRBD1; DNA: TGTGCCAGCAGTTACTATCCACAAAGGGGGCCAGATACGCAGTATTTT; CDR3: CASSYYPQRGPDTQYF
size: .; length: 14; J: TRBJ1-1; V: TRBV5-1; D: .; DNA: TGCGCCAGCAGCTCAGGGCCCCTGAACACTGAAGCTTTCTTT; CDR3: CASSSGPLNTEAFF
size: .; length: 15; J: TRBJ2-3; V: TRBV5-1; D: .; DNA: TGCGCCAGCAGCTTGCAGTCAGGGGTGACAGATACGCAGTATTTT; CDR3: CASSLQSGVTDTQYF
size: .; length: 14; J: TRBJ1-1; V: TRBV4-3; D: .; DNA: TGCGCCAGCAGCCCCTTGGAAAGGGGTTCTGAAGCTTTCTTT; CDR3: CASSPLERGSEAFF
size: once; length: 17; J: TRBJ1-2; V: TRBV19; D: .; DNA: TGTGCCAGTAGTACGAGCGGGGCGCAGAAATTCGGCTATGGCTACACCTTC; CDR3: CASSTSGAQKFGYGYTF
size: .; length: 14; J: TRBJ1-1; V: TRBV2; D: .; DNA: TGTGCCAGCAGTGACGGGATGGCGAACACTGAAGCTTTCTTT; CDR3: CASSDGMANTEAFF
size: .; length: 15; J: TRBJ1-1; V: TRBV28; D: .; DNA: TGTGCCAGCAGTCCACGGGGGGGGCGAAACACTGAAGCTTTCTTT; CDR3: CASSPRGGRNTEAFF
size: .; length: 15; J: TRBJ2-1; V: TRBV5-1; D: TRBD2; DNA: TGCGCCAGCAGCTTGGAGGCGGGAGGCTACAATGAGCAGTTCTTC; CDR3: CASSLEAGGYNEQFF
size: .; length: 12; J: TRBJ1-1; V: TRBV28; D: .; DNA: TGTGCCAGCAGTTTTATCGGGGTGCAAGCTTTCTTT; CDR3: CASSFIGVQAFF
size: .; length: 11; J: TRBJ1-5; V: TRBV20-1; D: .; DNA: TGCAGTGCTAACAGGGATCTGCTCCAGCATTTT; CDR3: CSANRDLLQHF
size: .; length: 14; J: TRBJ1-4; V: TRBV7-9; D: TRBD1; DNA: TGTGCCAGCAGCCCGGACAGGGTTGGTGAAAAACTGTTTTTT; CDR3: CASSPDRVGEKLFF
size: .; length: 15; J: TRBJ1-6; V: TRBV27; D: TRBD1; DNA: TGTGCCAGCAGTTTACGAACAGGGGCCCCTTCACCCCTCCACTTT; CDR3: CASSLRTGAPSPLHF